This passage covers 9 T cell receptor beta chains from one sample sequenced in a study of T cell responses to AZD1222 COVID-19 vaccine. The protocol was immunoSEQ multiplex PCR, while the TCRdb copy is restricted to in-frame clones and leaves out a portion. Among around 91,000 clones listed, around nine tenths were seen once. The sample consisted of peripheral blood, taken on day 0 of AZD1222 vaccination. The origin of the receptors is an adult in good health.

The J gene is TRBJ1-2, the V gene TRBV4-3; D possibly corresponds to TRBD1 (6 bases). CDR3 size: 15 residues. V was cut by 1 base and J by 3 bases, with 12 bases left in between. Germline loops: CDR1 LGHNA, CDR2 YSLEER. CDR3 protein: CASSQASRGDYGYTF. The CDR3, as DNA: TGCGCCAGCAGCCAAGCCTCCAGGGGCGACTATGGCTACACCTTC.

The chain couples TRBV7-2 to TRBJ1-1; tentatively, D is TRBD1 (5 bases). V gave up 5 bases and J gave up 4 bases, with 14 bases separating them. The V gene's germline CDR1 is SGHTA and CDR2 FQGNSA. The CDR3 extends over 14 amino acids. The CDR3 region has the DNA TGTGCCAGCAGCGGGCAGGGTGAGGGCACTGAAGCTTTCTTT. It encodes CASSGQGEGTEAFF.

This chain joins TRBV19 and TRBJ2-2, with D perhaps TRBD1 (5 bases). The V end lost 7 bases, the J end lost 0 bases, and 18 bases lay between the germline ends. CDR3 length: 17 residues. The V gene's germline CDR1 is LNHDA and CDR2 SQIVND (reference sequence). The CDR3 coding sequence is TGTGCCAGTAAAGGGGCCTCCCTCACCCCGAACACCGGGGAGCTGTTTTTT. It yields the protein CASKGASLTPNTGELFF. The full variable domain, with the rest looked up from reference TRBV19 and TRBJ2-2, is DGGITQSPKYLFRKEGQNVTLSCEQNLNHDAMYWYRQDPGQGLRLIYYSQIVNDFQKGDIAEGYSVSREKKESFPLTVTSAQKNPTAFYLCASKGASLTPNTGELFFGEGSRLTVL.

The chain employs TRBV7-8 and TRBJ2-3, with D uncertain. Germline lookup yields CDR1 SGHVS and CDR2 FQNEAQ. Trimming removed 0 bases at V and 1 base at J, with 5 bases between. The CDR3 has 14 amino acids. DNA of the CDR3: TGTGCCAGCAGCTTAGCCTACGGCACAGATACGCAGTATTTT. Translated, it gives CASSLAYGTDTQYF.

The chain joins TRBV29-1 to TRBJ1-3, with 8 positions matching TRBD1. Germline-derived CDR1 and CDR2 are SQVTM and ANQGSEA. V gave up 3 bases and J gave up 0 bases; unmatched junction bases: 7. The CDR3 is made up of 16 amino acids. The CDR3 region has the DNA TGCAGCGTTGACGACCCCACAGGGGGCTCTGGAAACACCATATATTTT. As protein: CSVDDPTGGSGNTIYF.

The chain joins TRBV7-3 to TRBJ2-1; maybe TRBD1 (5 bases). Trimming stripped 5 bases from V and 8 bases from J, with 19 bases between. Germline V lookup: CDR1 SGHTA, CDR2 FQGTGA. CDR3 size: 15 residues. CDR3 amino acids: CASSDIARGWDEQFF. The CDR3 DNA is TGTGCCAGCAGCGACATAGCAAGGGGCTGGGATGAGCAGTTCTTC.

With regard to this clone: At one end the junction does not follow the germline gene, possibly because of a read error. The V and J genes are TRBV11-2 and TRBJ2-5, with D perhaps being TRBD1 or TRBD2 (5 bases each). In germline, CDR1 is SGHAT, CDR2 FQNNGV. The CDR3 totals 12 residues. Here the CDR3 reads CASSLDGGPRDF. The CDR3 bases are TGTGCCAGCAGCTTAGATGGGGGACCCCGGGACTTC. Looking up the rest from reference TRBV11-2 and TRBJ2-5 gives the full variable domain: EAGVAQSPRYKIIEKRQSVAFWCNPISGHATLYWYQQILGQGPKLLIQFQNNGVVDDSQLPKDRFSAERLKGVDSTLKIQPAKLEDSAVYLCASSLDGGPRDFGPGTRLLVL.

A single count supports this clone. The chain joins TRBV2 to TRBJ1-1; maybe TRBD1 (6 bases). Germline V gives CDR1 SNHLY, CDR2 FYNNEI. This CDR3 comprises 14 residues. Trimming took 5 bases from V and 6 from J, leaving 16 bases between them. CDR3 sequence (DNA): TGTGCCAGCAGTCTCGAGGGGGGAATGCCTGAAGCTTTCTTT. Amino acid sequence: CASSLEGGMPEAFF.

This chain links TRBV28 with TRBJ2-7, with D maybe TRBD1 (5 bases). From germline, CDR1 is MDHEN and CDR2 SYDVKM. This CDR3 has 13 residues. V was cut by 4 bases and J by 4 bases, with 11 bases left in between. Here the CDR3 DNA reads TGTGCCAGCAGTTCAGCCAGGGATTACGAGCAGTACTTC. Protein: CASSSARDYEQYF.